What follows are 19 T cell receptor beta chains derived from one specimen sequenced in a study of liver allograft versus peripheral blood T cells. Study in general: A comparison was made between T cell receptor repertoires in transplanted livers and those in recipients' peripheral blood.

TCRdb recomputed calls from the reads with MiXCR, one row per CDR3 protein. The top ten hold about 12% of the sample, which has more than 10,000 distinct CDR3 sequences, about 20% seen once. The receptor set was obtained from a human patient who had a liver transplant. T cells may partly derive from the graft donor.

Here the CDR3 DNA reads TGTGCCAGCAGTTTCTCGGCGGACACTGAAGCTTTCTTT. Its protein is CASSFSADTEAFF. V is TRBV28 and J is TRBJ1-1; no firm D call. With 3 bases removed from V and 3 bases from J, the gap between germline ends came to 8 bases. The CDR3 loop spans 13 amino acids. Germline V lookup: CDR1 MDHEN, CDR2 SYDVKM. Supplemented by reference TRBV28 and TRBJ1-1, the full variable domain reads DVKVTQSSRYLVKRTGEKVFLECVQDMDHENMFWYRQDPGLGLRLIYFSYDVKMKEKGDIPEGYSVSREKKERFSLILESASTNQTSMYLCASSFSADTEAFFGQGTRLTVV.

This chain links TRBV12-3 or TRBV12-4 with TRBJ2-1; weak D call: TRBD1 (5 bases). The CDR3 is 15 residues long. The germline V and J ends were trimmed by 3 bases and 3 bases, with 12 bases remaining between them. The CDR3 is CASSFGRAGYNEQFF. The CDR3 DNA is TGTGCCAGCAGTTTCGGCAGGGCTGGCTACAATGAGCAGTTCTTC.

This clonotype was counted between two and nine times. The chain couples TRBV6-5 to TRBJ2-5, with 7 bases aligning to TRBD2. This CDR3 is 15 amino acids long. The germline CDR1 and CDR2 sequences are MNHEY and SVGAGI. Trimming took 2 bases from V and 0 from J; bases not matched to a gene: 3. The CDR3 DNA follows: TGTGCCAGCAGTTACGGGGCGGGGGACCAAGAGACCCAGTACTTC. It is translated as CASSYGAGDQETQYF.

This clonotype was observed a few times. The DNA for the CDR3 is TGTGCCAGCAGCCAAGGGGGGATCTCAAGTAATGAGCAGTTCTTC. Translated, it gives CASSQGGISSNEQFF. The chain employs TRBV5-4 and TRBJ2-1; D might be TRBD1 or TRBD2, each matching 6 bases. Germline assignment: CDR1 SGHNT and CDR2 YYREEE (reference sequence). The V and J ends lost 4 bases and 7 bases respectively, with 18 bases between them. The CDR3 loop spans 15 amino acids.

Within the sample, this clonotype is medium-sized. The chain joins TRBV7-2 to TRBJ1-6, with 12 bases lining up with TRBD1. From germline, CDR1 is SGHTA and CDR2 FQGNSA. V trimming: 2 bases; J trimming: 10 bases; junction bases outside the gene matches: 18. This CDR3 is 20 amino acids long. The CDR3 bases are TGTGCCAGCAGCTTAAGGGGACAGGGGGCTTGGAACTCTTTGGGGTCACCCCTCCACTTT. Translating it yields CASSLRGQGAWNSLGSPLHF.

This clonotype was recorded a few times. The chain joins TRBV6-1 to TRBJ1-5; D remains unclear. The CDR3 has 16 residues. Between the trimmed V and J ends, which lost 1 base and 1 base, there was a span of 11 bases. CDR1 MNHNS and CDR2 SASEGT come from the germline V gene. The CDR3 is CASSEEVFSSNQPQHF. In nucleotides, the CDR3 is TGTGCCAGCAGTGAAGAAGTGTTCTCGAGCAATCAGCCCCAGCATTTT.

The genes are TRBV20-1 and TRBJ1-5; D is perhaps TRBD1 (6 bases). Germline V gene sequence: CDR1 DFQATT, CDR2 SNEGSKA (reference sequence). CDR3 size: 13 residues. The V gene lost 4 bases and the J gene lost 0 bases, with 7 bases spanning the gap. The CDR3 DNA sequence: TGCAGTGCTACAGGGGATAGCAATCAGCCCCAGCATTTT. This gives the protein CSATGDSNQPQHF.

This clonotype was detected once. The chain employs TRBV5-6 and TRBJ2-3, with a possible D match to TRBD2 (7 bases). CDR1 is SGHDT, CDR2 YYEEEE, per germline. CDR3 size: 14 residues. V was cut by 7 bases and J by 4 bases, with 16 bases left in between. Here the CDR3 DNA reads TGTGCCAGCGGGGCCGGGGGGCCCTCAGATACGCAGTATTTT. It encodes CASGAGGPSDTQYF.

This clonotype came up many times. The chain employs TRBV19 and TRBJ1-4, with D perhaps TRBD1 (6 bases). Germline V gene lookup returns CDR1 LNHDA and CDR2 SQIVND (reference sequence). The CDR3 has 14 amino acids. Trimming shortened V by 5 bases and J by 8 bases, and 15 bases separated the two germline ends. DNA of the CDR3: TGTGCCAGTAGTCCCACAGGGCCGACAGAAAAACTGTTTTTT. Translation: CASSPTGPTEKLFF. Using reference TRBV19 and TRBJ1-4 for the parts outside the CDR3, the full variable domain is DGGITQSPKYLFRKEGQNVTLSCEQNLNHDAMYWYRQDPGQGLRLIYYSQIVNDFQKGDIAEGYSVSREKKESFPLTVTSAQKNPTAFYLCASSPTGPTEKLFFGSGTQLSVL.

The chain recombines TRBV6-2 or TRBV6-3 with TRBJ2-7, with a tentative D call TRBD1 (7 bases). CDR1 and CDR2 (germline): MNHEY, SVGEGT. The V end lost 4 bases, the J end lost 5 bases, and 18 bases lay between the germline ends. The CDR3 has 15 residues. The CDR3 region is CASSSGGGSWDEQYF. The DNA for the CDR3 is TGTGCCAGCAGTTCAGGGGGAGGATCGTGGGACGAGCAGTACTTC.

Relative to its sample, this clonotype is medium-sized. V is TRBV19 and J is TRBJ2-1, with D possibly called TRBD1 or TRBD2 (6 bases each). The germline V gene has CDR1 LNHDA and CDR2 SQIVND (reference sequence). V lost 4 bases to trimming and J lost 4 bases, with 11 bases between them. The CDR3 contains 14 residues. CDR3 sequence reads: CASSRRDTYNEQFF. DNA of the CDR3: TGTGCCAGTAGTAGGAGGGACACTTACAATGAGCAGTTCTTC.

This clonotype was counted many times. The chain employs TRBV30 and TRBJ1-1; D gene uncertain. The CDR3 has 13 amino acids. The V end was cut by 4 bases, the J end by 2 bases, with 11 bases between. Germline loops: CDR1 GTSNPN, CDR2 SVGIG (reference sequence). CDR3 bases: TGTGCCTGGACCCCAGGCGGTAACACTGAAGCTTTCTTT. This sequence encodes CAWTPGGNTEAFF.

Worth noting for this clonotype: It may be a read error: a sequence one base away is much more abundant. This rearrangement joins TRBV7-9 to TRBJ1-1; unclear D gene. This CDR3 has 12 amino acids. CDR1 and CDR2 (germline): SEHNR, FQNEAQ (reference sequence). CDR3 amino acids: CASSWANTETFF. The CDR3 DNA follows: TGTGCCAGCAGCTGGGCGAACACTGAAACTTTCTTT.

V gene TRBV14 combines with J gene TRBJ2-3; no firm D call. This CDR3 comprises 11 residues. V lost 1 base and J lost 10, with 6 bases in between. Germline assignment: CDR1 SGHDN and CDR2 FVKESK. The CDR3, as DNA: TGTGCCAGCAGCCAAGGCCGGGCGCAGTATTTT. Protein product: CASSQGRAQYF.

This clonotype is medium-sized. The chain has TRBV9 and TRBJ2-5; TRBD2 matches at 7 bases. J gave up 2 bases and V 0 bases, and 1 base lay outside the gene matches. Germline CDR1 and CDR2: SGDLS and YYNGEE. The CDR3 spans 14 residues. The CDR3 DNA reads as TGTGCCAGCAGCGTAGCTAGCGGACAAGAGACCCAGTACTTC. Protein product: CASSVASGQETQYF.

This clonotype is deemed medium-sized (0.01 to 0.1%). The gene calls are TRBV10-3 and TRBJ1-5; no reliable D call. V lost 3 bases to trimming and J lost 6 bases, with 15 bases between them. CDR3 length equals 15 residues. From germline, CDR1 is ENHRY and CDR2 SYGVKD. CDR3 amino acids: CAISESAGQAQPQHF. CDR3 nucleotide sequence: TGTGCCATCAGTGAATCCGCCGGGCAGGCTCAGCCCCAGCATTTT.

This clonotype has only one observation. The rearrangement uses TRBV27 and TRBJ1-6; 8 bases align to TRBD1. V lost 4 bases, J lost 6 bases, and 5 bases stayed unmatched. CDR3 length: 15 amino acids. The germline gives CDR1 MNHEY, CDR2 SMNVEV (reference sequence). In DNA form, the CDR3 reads TGTGCCAGCAGTTGGACAGGGCGACCTAATTCACCCCTCCACTTT. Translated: CASSWTGRPNSPLHF.

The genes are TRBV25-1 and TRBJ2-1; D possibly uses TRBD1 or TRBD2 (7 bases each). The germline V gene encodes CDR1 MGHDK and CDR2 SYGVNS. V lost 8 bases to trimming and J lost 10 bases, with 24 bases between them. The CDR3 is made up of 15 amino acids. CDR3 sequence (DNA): TGTGCCAGCCTGGCCTGGGGGGAGGGGGCAAAAGAGCAGTTCTTC. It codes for CASLAWGEGAKEQFF.

CDR3 region: CASSLDLRGQGKGAATNEKLFF. The CDR3, as DNA: TGTGCCAGCAGCTTAGACCTTCGGGGACAGGGTAAAGGAGCGGCAACTAATGAAAAACTGTTTTTT. The J gene is TRBJ1-4, the V gene TRBV11-2; 9 bases align to TRBD1. CDR1 SGHAT and CDR2 FQNNGV come from the germline V gene. The CDR3 totals 22 residues. Losses at the gene ends were 0 bases for V and 0 bases for J; bases not matched to a gene: 17.